The rows below give T cell receptor beta chains drawn from one sample of a study of shared clonotypes between healthy human individuals. Some clones are missing from TCRdb's copy, which holds only in-frame ones; the method was immunoSEQ multiplex PCR. The sample has around 2.1 million clones; 95% are singletons. The source material was naive CD4+ T cells sorted from blood. These receptors came from a man in his late teens or twenties in good health. The CDR3 runs from the conserved cysteine through the conserved F or W. Each record gives: V gene, J gene, clone size, D gene, CDR3 DNA, CDR3 protein. A D gene is named only where the DNA matches it firmly. A row's size may be missing; if present it is once, few, many or a size class.

TRBV5-4,TRBJ2-3,once,.,TGTGCCAGCAGCTTGGGGACGGGCCTTAGCACAGATACGCAGTATTTT,CASSLGTGLSTDTQYF
TRBV7-3,TRBJ2-3,.,TRBD2,TGTGCCAGCAGCGCCCTAGCGGGGGCGACAGATACGCAGTATTTT,CASSALAGATDTQYF
TRBV11-2,TRBJ2-1,.,.,TGTGCCAGCAGCTTAGACGGGTTTACCTACAATGAGCAGTTCTTC,CASSLDGFTYNEQFF
TRBV7-3,TRBJ1-1,.,.,TGTGCCAGCAGCTTACTGGGGGCGACTGAAGCTTTCTTT,CASSLLGATEAFF
TRBV10-3,TRBJ1-2,.,TRBD1,TGTGCCATCAGAGACGACAGGGGCCCTAACTATGGCTACACCTTC,CAIRDDRGPNYGYTF
TRBV6-6,TRBJ2-2,.,TRBD2,TGTGCCAGCAGGCCCCTTAGCGGGAGAGGCACCGGGGAGCTGTTTTTT,CASRPLSGRGTGELFF
TRBV9,TRBJ2-7,.,TRBD1,TGTGCCAGCATCACACCCTGGAGGGACAGGGAATCCTACGAGCAGTACTTC,CASITPWRDRESYEQYF
TRBV9,TRBJ1-5,.,.,TGTGCCAGCAGCGCCGGGACCCTCAATCAGCCCCAGCATTTT,CASSAGTLNQPQHF
TRBV19,TRBJ2-1,once,TRBD2,TGTGCCAGTATGGGGGGGACCTACAATGAGCAGTTCTTC,CASMGGTYNEQFF
TRBV4-3,TRBJ2-5,.,.,TGCGCCAGCAGCCAAGATGGGGGGGAGACCCAGTACTTC,CASSQDGGETQYF
TRBV7-2,TRBJ2-2,.,.,TGTGCCAGCAGATTAGCGGTCCTGGAACACACCGGGGAGCTGTTTTTT,CASRLAVLEHTGELFF
TRBV6-5,TRBJ2-2,.,.,TGTGCCAGCAAACCGGGACGGAATAGCGGGGAGCTGTTTTTT,CASKPGRNSGELFF
TRBV5-5,TRBJ1-5,once,.,TGTGCCAGCAGCTTATTCCCGGAGATTAGCAATCAGCCCCAGCATTTT,CASSLFPEISNQPQHF
TRBV7-9,TRBJ2-7,.,.,TGTGCCAGCAGCTCCCCGGGCCCCCCATACGAGCAGTACTTC,CASSSPGPPYEQYF
TRBV7-2,TRBJ2-4,.,.,TGTGCCAGCAGCTTAAGGTGGGCGACCGACGACATTCAGTACTTC,CASSLRWATDDIQYF
TRBV7-2,TRBJ2-7,.,TRBD2,TGTGCCAGCAGCGAGACCGGGAGGGCCGGGGAGCAGTACTTC,CASSETGRAGEQYF
TRBV9,TRBJ1-5,.,TRBD1,TGTGCCAGCAGCGCCCGGGACAGGGAATATAAAGGTCGGCCCCAGCATTTT,CASSARDREYKGRPQHF
TRBV6-5,TRBJ1-4,once,TRBD1,TGTGCCAGCAGTTACAGTTACAGGGGGAGTAATGAAAAACTGTTTTTT,CASSYSYRGSNEKLFF
TRBV5-1,TRBJ1-5,.,.,TGCGCCAGCAGCTTGATTCTTGTCCCGGAATATCAGCCCCAGCATTTT,CASSLILVPEYQPQHF
TRBV5-1,TRBJ1-5,.,.,TGCGCCAGCAGCTTGTCCGGGGGCGCCAATCAGCCCCAGCATTTT,CASSLSGGANQPQHF
TRBV10-3,TRBJ2-1,once,.,TGTGCCATCAGTGAGTCGGGGTGGGGCGAGCAGTTCTTC,CAISESGWGEQFF
TRBV5-7,TRBJ1-5,.,.,TGTGCCAGCAGCGGGGCCTGGGACAATCAGCCCCAGCATTTT,CASSGAWDNQPQHF
TRBV13,TRBJ1-4,.,TRBD1,TGTGCCAGCAGCTCACTCACAGGGGGTGCTGCTAATGAAAAACTGTTTTTT,CASSSLTGGAANEKLFF
TRBV2,TRBJ1-5,once,TRBD1,TGTGCCAGCTCCGGACAGGGAGGACAGCCCCAGCATTTT,CASSGQGGQPQHF
TRBV6-1,TRBJ1-2,.,.,TGTGCCAGCAGTCAGGACAGTAACTATGGCTACACCTTC,CASSQDSNYGYTF
TRBV25-1,TRBJ1-1,once,.,TGTGCCAGCGGGACGGCGGAGGTAGCTTTCTTT,CASGTAEVAFF
TRBV30,TRBJ1-1,.,.,TGTGCCTGGGGACGGGTGAACACTGAAGCTTTCTTT,CAWGRVNTEAFF
TRBV7-9,TRBJ1-2,.,TRBD1,TGTGCCAGCAGCACCTACGACCAGGGGGGGTCGTCGGGAGATGGCTACACCTTC,CASSTYDQGGSSGDGYTF
TRBV7-9,TRBJ1-6,once,TRBD1,TGTGCCAGCAGCCGATCGACAGGGTTAGGTTCACCCCTCCACTTT,CASSRSTGLGSPLHF
TRBV6-5,TRBJ2-5,once,.,TGTGCCAGCAGTTACTCGGCTCTCCAAGAGACCCAGTACTTC,CASSYSALQETQYF
TRBV18,TRBJ2-7,.,.,TGTGCCAGCTCACCACCCTACGGTCCCTACGAGCAGTACTTC,CASSPPYGPYEQYF
TRBV2,TRBJ2-5,.,TRBD2,TGTGCCAGCAGGTCGACTAGCGGGATTGGGGAGACCCAGTACTTC,CASRSTSGIGETQYF
TRBV28,TRBJ2-3,.,TRBD2,TGTGCCAGCAGTACTCCCTCGCGGGGGGGCACAGATACGCAGTATTTT,CASSTPSRGGTDTQYF
TRBV7-2,TRBJ2-3,.,TRBD2,TGTGCCAGCAGCCCAGCGGGGGGGACCACAGATACGCAGTATTTT,CASSPAGGTTDTQYF
TRBV5-1,TRBJ2-3,once,TRBD2,TGCGCCAGCAGCCGTATGACTAGCGGGGGGGCAGATACGCAGTATTTT,CASSRMTSGGADTQYF
TRBV7-8,TRBJ1-5,.,.,TGTGCCAGCAGCCCACAAGACAGCGGACAGCTTTATAGCAATCAGCCCCAGCATTTT,CASSPQDSGQLYSNQPQHF
TRBV29-1,TRBJ2-5,once,.,TGCAGCGCTTCCGGGACTTTACACGGGGAGACCCAGTACTTC,CSASGTLHGETQYF
TRBV5-1,TRBJ2-3,.,.,TGCGCCAGCAGCTTGGCGGGGTCAGGGAGCACAGATACGCAGTATTTT,CASSLAGSGSTDTQYF
TRBV6-5,TRBJ2-5,.,.,TGTGCCAGCAGTTACGGCTTTAAGGCGGACCAGTACTTC,CASSYGFKADQYF
TRBV6-6,TRBJ2-1,.,TRBD1,TGTGCCAGCAGTAGTCCAACAGGGGGAAAAGGCAATGAGCAGTTCTTC,CASSSPTGGKGNEQFF
TRBV6-5,TRBJ2-2,.,.,TGTGCCAGCAGTCGGGGACAAAAGAACACCGGGGAGCTGTTTTTT,CASSRGQKNTGELFF
TRBV30,TRBJ2-2,.,TRBD1,TGTGCCGCTGACAGGGGGCTAAACACCGGGGAGCTGTTTTTT,CAADRGLNTGELFF
TRBV2,TRBJ1-5,.,TRBD1,TGTGCCAGCAGTGTCATACAGGGGGTGGATCAGCCCCAGCATTTT,CASSVIQGVDQPQHF
TRBV18,TRBJ2-3,.,.,TGTGCCAGCTCACCATTCCACGGCGCCTCTAGCACAGATACGCAGTATTTT,CASSPFHGASSTDTQYF
TRBV30,TRBJ1-6,.,.,TGTGCCTGGAGTGTACTAAACAATTATAATTCACCCCTCCACTTT,CAWSVLNNYNSPLHF
TRBV19,TRBJ2-3,.,TRBD1,TGTGCCAGTTGCGGTCGGGACAGGGTGGGAGATACGCAGTATTTT,CASCGRDRVGDTQYF
TRBV4-3,TRBJ2-7,.,.,TGCGCCAGCAGCCAAGTGCCGATGACCGAGCAGTACTTC,CASSQVPMTEQYF
TRBV4-3,TRBJ2-2,.,.,TGCGCCAGCAGCCAAGCTCCGGGAGCGAACACCGGGGAGCTGTTTTTT,CASSQAPGANTGELFF
TRBV29-1,TRBJ1-1,.,.,TGCAGCGCCCTCAGGGTCTTGGACACTGAAGCTTTCTTT,CSALRVLDTEAFF
TRBV5-5,TRBJ1-5,.,.,TGTGCCAGCAGCGCTAGCGGGGGTACGAGCAATCAGCCCCAGCATTTT,CASSASGGTSNQPQHF
TRBV28,TRBJ2-5,.,.,TGTGCCAGCAGTTTAATGGCGGCAGGCGATAGGGAGACCCAGTACTTC,CASSLMAAGDRETQYF
TRBV19,TRBJ2-1,.,.,TGTGCCAGTAGTATAGGACAGCCCGGCTCCTACAATGAGCAGTTCTTC,CASSIGQPGSYNEQFF
TRBV27,TRBJ1-1,.,.,TGTGCCAGCAGTTTATCAGGGATCGCTTTCTTT,CASSLSGIAFF
TRBV4-1,TRBJ2-1,.,TRBD1,TGCGCCAGCAGCCAACCCGGACAGGGTAGAGGCAATGAGCAGTTCTTC,CASSQPGQGRGNEQFF
TRBV6-5,TRBJ2-7,.,.,TGTGCCAGCACCGGGACTTCGAGGGAGCAGTACTTC,CASTGTSREQYF
TRBV11-2,TRBJ2-5,.,.,TGTGCCAGCAGCCCCCTCCAAACAGCCCTAAGGGAGACCCAGTACTTC,CASSPLQTALRETQYF
TRBV28,TRBJ1-1,.,.,TGTGCCAGCACAAAACGGACACGCAAGACTGAAGCTTTCTTT,CASTKRTRKTEAFF
TRBV6-1,TRBJ1-5,.,TRBD1,TGTGCCAGCACCGTTGGACAGGGTGGAGGTCAGCCCCAGCATTTT,CASTVGQGGGQPQHF
TRBV10-3,TRBJ1-1,.,TRBD1,TGTGCCATCACGGCAGGGGGCGACACTGAAGCTTTCTTT,CAITAGGDTEAFF